This T cell receptor beta chain is from a study of blood T cells in healthy people across ages. Together with a sample-barcoded 5' primer, a J-beta primer mix was included in a second PCR lasting about 6 to 11 cycles. TCRdb fed the 5' RACE reads into MiXCR, producing one record per CDR3 protein. The sample consists of about 1.8 million distinct CDR3 sequences, roughly 50% of them appearing once. Study-wide results and limits: With donor CMV status unknown, expanded clonotype changes were possibly confounded. Underestimates were what the diversity estimates from one million T cells were considered to be.

About this clonotype: Its antigen is not identified.

This clonotype was obtained from a middle-aged woman in good health. Sequences were obtained from blood.

This chain's CDR3 is CAISEMSGGPSEKLFF. The CDR3 DNA follows: TGTGCCATCAGTGAAATGTCGGGGGGCCCGAGTGAAAAACTGTTTTTT. The chain employs TRBV10-3 and TRBJ1-4, with a weak D call TRBD1 (6 bases). The V end was cut by 3 bases, the J end by 7 bases, with 18 bases between. Looked up from germline, CDR1 is ENHRY and CDR2 is SYGVKD. CDR3 size: 16 residues.